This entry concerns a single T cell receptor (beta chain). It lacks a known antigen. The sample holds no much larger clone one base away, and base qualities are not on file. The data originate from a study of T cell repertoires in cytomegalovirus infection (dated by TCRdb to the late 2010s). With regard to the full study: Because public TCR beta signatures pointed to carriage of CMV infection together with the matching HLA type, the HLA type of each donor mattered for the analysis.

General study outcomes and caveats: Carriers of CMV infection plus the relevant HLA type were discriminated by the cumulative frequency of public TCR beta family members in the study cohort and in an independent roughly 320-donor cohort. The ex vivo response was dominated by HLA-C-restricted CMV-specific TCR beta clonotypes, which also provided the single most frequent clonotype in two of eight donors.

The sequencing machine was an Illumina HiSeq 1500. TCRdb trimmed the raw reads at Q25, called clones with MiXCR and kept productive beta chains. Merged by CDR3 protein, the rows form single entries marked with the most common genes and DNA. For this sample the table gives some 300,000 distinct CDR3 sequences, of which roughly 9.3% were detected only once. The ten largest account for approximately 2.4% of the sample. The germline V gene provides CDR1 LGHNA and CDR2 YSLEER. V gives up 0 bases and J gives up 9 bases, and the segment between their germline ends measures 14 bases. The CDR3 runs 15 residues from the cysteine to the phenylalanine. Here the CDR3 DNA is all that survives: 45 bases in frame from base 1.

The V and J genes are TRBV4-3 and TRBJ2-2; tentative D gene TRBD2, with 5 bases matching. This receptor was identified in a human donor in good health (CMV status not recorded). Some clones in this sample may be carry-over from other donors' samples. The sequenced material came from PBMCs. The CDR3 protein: CASSQDGVGARELFF. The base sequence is TGCGCCAGCAGCCAAGACGGGGTAGGCGCCCGGGAGCTGTTTTTT.